These 25 T cell receptor beta chains originate from one sample sequenced in a study of blood T cells in healthy people across ages. The use of a sample-barcoded 5' primer and a J-beta primer mix characterized a second PCR of roughly 7 to 11 cycles. One entry per CDR3 protein, called by TCRdb with MiXCR from the 5' RACE reads. The sample has roughly 900,000 distinct CDR3 sequences, about 48% seen once. Sequenced sample: blood. The receptors here all came from a young man in good health.

This clonotype appeared once. The chain has TRBV3-1 and TRBJ2-4; D uncertain. The J call may be mistaken, given a closer DNA end match to TRBJ2-7. The length of the CDR3 is 12 residues. Germline lookup yields CDR1 LGHDT and CDR2 YNNKEL (reference sequence). Here the CDR3 DNA reads TGTGCCAGCAGTCACACCCTTAACGAGCAGTACTTC. Residues: CASSHTLNEQYF.

The chain couples TRBV6-2 or TRBV6-3 to TRBJ2-7; tentatively, D is TRBD1 (5 bases). There are 14 residues in the CDR3. Germline CDR1 and CDR2: MNHEY and SVGEGT. V was pared by 6 bases and J by 3 bases, with 15 bases between. The CDR3: CASSYMGRDYEQYF. The CDR3 nucleotides are TGTGCCAGCAGCTACATGGGCAGGGACTACGAGCAGTACTTC.

This clonotype was detected only a few times. The gene calls are TRBV27 and TRBJ1-2, with D possibly TRBD1 on 5 matching bases. V lost 0 bases, J lost 3 bases, and 11 bases lay in between. Germline loops: CDR1 MNHEY, CDR2 SMNVEV (reference sequence). The CDR3 runs 15 residues. The CDR3 reads CASSLSGVGDYGYTF. DNA of the CDR3: TGTGCCAGCAGTTTATCAGGGGTTGGGGACTATGGCTACACCTTC.

This sequence joins TRBV27 and TRBJ1-4; tentatively, D is TRBD1 (6 bases). Germline V gives CDR1 MNHEY, CDR2 SMNVEV (reference sequence). This CDR3 is 16 amino acids long. V lost 2 bases and J 5 bases, leaving 15 bases between the germline ends. Written as DNA, the CDR3 is TGTGCCAGCAGTTTACAGGTTTCAGGGGAAAATGAAAAACTGTTTTTT. Encoded protein: CASSLQVSGENEKLFF.

The J gene is TRBJ2-3, the V gene TRBV6-1; 7 bases agree with TRBD2. V gave up 6 bases and J gave up 6 bases; unmatched junction bases: 12. Looked up from germline, CDR1 is MNHNS and CDR2 is SASEGT. The CDR3 length is 15 residues. The DNA for the CDR3 is TGTGCCAGCAGCCCCGGACTAGGGCAGTCCGATACGCAGTATTTT. Amino acids: CASSPGLGQSDTQYF.

This clonotype came up a few times. This chain links TRBV20-1 with TRBJ2-1; 12 nucleotides agree with TRBD2. In germline, CDR1 is DFQATT, CDR2 SNEGSKA (reference sequence). V lost 1 base and J lost 10; bases outside the gene matches: 8. This CDR3 region has 15 residues. This CDR3 is CSARGPAGLAGEQFF. The CDR3, as DNA: TGCAGTGCTAGAGGTCCTGCTGGACTAGCGGGGGAGCAGTTCTTC.

The rearrangement links TRBV20-1 to TRBJ1-2; D uncertain. Trimming pared 2 bases from V and 4 bases from J, leaving 23 bases between. The CDR3 extends over 17 amino acids. CDR1 is DFQATT, CDR2 SNEGSKA, per germline (reference sequence). CDR3 sequence reads: CSARPIADGLPSYGYTF. CDR3 DNA: TGCAGTGCTAGACCGATAGCGGACGGGTTACCTAGCTATGGCTACACCTTC.

This CDR3 reads CSTGGGPYEQYF. CDR3 DNA sequence: TGCAGCACTGGGGGGGGGCCCTACGAGCAGTACTTC. This sequence joins TRBV29-1 and TRBJ2-4; TRBD2 is a possible D gene (7 bases). The J call may be in error: the DNA end matches TRBJ2-7 better. The CDR3 contains 12 residues. Germline assignment: CDR1 SQVTM and CDR2 ANQGSEA.

This clonotype was seen only once. V and J are TRBV9 and TRBJ2-7; no firm D call. V dropped 0 bases and J dropped 1 base, with 8 bases sitting between them. The CDR3 runs to 14 residues. Germline values: CDR1 SGDLS, CDR2 YYNGEE. The CDR3 DNA sequence: TGTGCCAGCAGCGTAGATCCAGATTCCTACGAGCAGTACTTC. It encodes CASSVDPDSYEQYF.

The DNA for the CDR3 is TGCAGTGCTAGTTCCCTCGCGCAGGGGGCGTACGGCTACACCTTC. Protein product: CSASSLAQGAYGYTF. The chain uses TRBV20-1 and TRBJ1-2; TRBD1 agrees at 8 bases. The CDR3 totals 15 residues. V lost 3 bases, J lost 8 bases, and 14 bases stayed unmatched. CDR1 and CDR2 from the germline V gene are DFQATT and SNEGSKA (reference sequence).

J is TRBJ1-4 and V is TRBV6-5; no clear D gene. CDR3 length: 15 residues. Germline loops: CDR1 MNHEY, CDR2 SVGAGI. Trimming left V 5 bases short and J 3 bases short, with 13 bases between. The DNA of the CDR3 is TGTGCCAGCAGTCTGTACACGGCGGCTAATGAAAAACTGTTTTTT. This encodes CASSLYTAANEKLFF.

This rearrangement joins TRBV7-9 to TRBJ2-1; 7 bases map to TRBD2. The CDR3 sequence is 14 residues long. Germline assignment: CDR1 SEHNR and CDR2 FQNEAQ (reference sequence). V was clipped by 5 bases and J by 6 bases; unmatched bases: 7. The DNA of the CDR3 is TGTGCCAGCAGCCAAAAGACTAGCAGCAATGAGCAGTTCTTC. It is translated as CASSQKTSSNEQFF.

The chain has TRBV28 and TRBJ2-3, with D unresolved. Germline V lookup: CDR1 MDHEN, CDR2 SYDVKM. This CDR3 contains 16 residues. V was pared by 5 bases and J by 0 bases, with 15 bases between. The CDR3 is CASSLPSLTSTDTQYF. CDR3 sequence (DNA): TGTGCCAGCAGTCTCCCGAGCCTAACGAGCACAGATACGCAGTATTTT.

This chain uses TRBV6-5 with TRBJ2-5; TRBD1 is a possible D gene (5 bases). Near its end, the DNA agrees better with TRBJ2-7, so the J call may be wrong. Germline V gives CDR1 MNHEY, CDR2 SVGAGI. The CDR3 length is 16 residues. The CDR3 region is CASSYSPPGNSYEQYF. The CDR3 DNA sequence: TGTGCCAGCAGTTACTCTCCCCCAGGGAATTCTTACGAGCAGTACTTC.

J is TRBJ2-4 and V is TRBV28; D is possibly TRBD2 (5 bases). Judging by the DNA end, TRBJ2-5 fits better; the J call may be wrong. Per germline, CDR1 MDHEN and CDR2 SYDVKM. CDR3 size: 18 residues. The CDR3 bases are TGTGCCAGCAGTCCCCCCGATTTGACACGGAGGCCACACAAGACCCAGTACTTC. Translation gives CASSPPDLTRRPHKTQYF.

This clonotype was counted between two and nine times. The chain employs TRBV12-3 or TRBV12-4 and TRBJ1-2; tentatively, D is TRBD1 (5 bases). This CDR3 region has 13 residues. Trimming took off 7 bases at V and 0 bases at J, with 9 bases between the two ends. The CDR3 sequence is CASNQGANYGYTF. The CDR3 nucleotides read TGTGCCAGCAATCAGGGAGCTAACTATGGCTACACCTTC.

This clonotype occurred once. The V gene is TRBV7-2, the J gene TRBJ2-1, with TRBD2 matching 8 bases. The germline CDR1 and CDR2 sequences are SGHTA and FQGNSA. The CDR3 is made up of 14 amino acids. The ends lost 7 bases at V and 7 bases at J; junction bases unmatched: 9. The CDR3 nucleotides read TGTGCCAGCACTACGGGACGGGAGGGGAATGAGCAGTTCTTC. Translation: CASTTGREGNEQFF.

The CDR3 coding sequence is TGTGCCAGCAGTTTTCAGGCTAGCACAGATACGCAGTATTTT. This translates into CASSFQASTDTQYF. This chain connects TRBV12-3 or TRBV12-4 to TRBJ2-3; D unclear. The CDR3 is made up of 14 amino acids. Trimming removed 3 bases from V and 0 bases from J, with 7 bases in between.

The chain employs TRBV6-6 and TRBJ1-5, with 7 bases lining up with TRBD1. This CDR3 contains 15 residues. The germline V gene has CDR1 MNHNY and CDR2 SVGAGI (reference sequence). The J segment lost 3 bases and the V segment lost 0 bases, leaving 2 bases of the junction unmatched. The CDR3 spells CASSYSGTANQPQHF. The CDR3 DNA reads TGTGCCAGCAGTTACTCGGGGACAGCCAATCAGCCCCAGCATTTT.

In its sample, this clonotype was seen a few times. The chain carries TRBV6-5 and TRBJ2-7; D tentatively reads TRBD1 or TRBD2 (5 bases each). Germline CDR1 reads MNHEY; CDR2 reads SVGAGI. CDR3 length: 14 amino acids. V dropped 0 bases and J dropped 7 bases, with 13 bases sitting between them. The CDR3 here is CASSYSGAIGEQYF. CDR3 sequence (DNA): TGTGCCAGCAGTTACTCCGGGGCTATAGGGGAGCAGTACTTC.

This clonotype turned up a few times. The V and J genes are TRBV9 and TRBJ2-7, with TRBD2 identical over 7 bases. Near its end, the DNA agrees better with TRBJ2-5, so the J call may be wrong. CDR1 is SGDLS and CDR2 is YYNGEE in the germline V gene. This CDR3 has 15 amino acids. The CDR3 protein is CASSVAGGPLETQYF. The DNA of the CDR3 is TGTGCCAGCAGCGTAGCGGGGGGACCTCTTGAGACCCAGTACTTC.

This rearrangement joins TRBV30 to TRBJ2-4, with TRBD1 matching over 9 bases. The length of the CDR3 is 14 residues. CDR1 is GTSNPN and CDR2 is SVGIG in the germline V gene (reference sequence). J lost 9 bases, V lost 0 bases, and 6 bases had no gene match. The chain's CDR3 is CAWSVSTDRGIQYF. As DNA, the CDR3 is TGTGCCTGGAGTGTATCGACGGACAGGGGCATTCAGTACTTC.

J is TRBJ2-7 and V is TRBV19; TRBD2 might be the D (5 bases). Germline-derived CDR1 and CDR2 are LNHDA and SQIVND (reference sequence). V gave up 6 bases and J gave up 1 base, with 10 bases separating them. The CDR3 has 13 amino acids. CDR3 in DNA: TGTGCCAGTAGGCGGTCGGGATCCTACGAGCAGTACTTC. Protein product: CASRRSGSYEQYF.

Of note for this clonotype: One junction end does not reproduce the germline sequence, and a read error may be involved. The chain has TRBV6-2 or TRBV6-3 and TRBJ2-7; D is unresolved. CDR3 length: 13 amino acids. Germline V lookup: CDR1 MNHEY, CDR2 SVGEGT. The CDR3 sequence: CASSDSSEYEQYF. CDR3 in DNA: TGTGCCAGCAGTGACTCGTCCGAATACGAGCAGTACTTC.

This rearrangement joins TRBV5-1 to TRBJ2-5; D not resolved. The germline V gene has CDR1 SGHRS and CDR2 YFSETQ. Trimming cost V 1 base and J 2 bases, with 9 bases left between them. The CDR3 loop spans 14 amino acids. The CDR3 reads CASSLFTTQETQYF. Here the CDR3 DNA reads TGCGCCAGCAGCTTGTTTACTACACAAGAGACCCAGTACTTC.